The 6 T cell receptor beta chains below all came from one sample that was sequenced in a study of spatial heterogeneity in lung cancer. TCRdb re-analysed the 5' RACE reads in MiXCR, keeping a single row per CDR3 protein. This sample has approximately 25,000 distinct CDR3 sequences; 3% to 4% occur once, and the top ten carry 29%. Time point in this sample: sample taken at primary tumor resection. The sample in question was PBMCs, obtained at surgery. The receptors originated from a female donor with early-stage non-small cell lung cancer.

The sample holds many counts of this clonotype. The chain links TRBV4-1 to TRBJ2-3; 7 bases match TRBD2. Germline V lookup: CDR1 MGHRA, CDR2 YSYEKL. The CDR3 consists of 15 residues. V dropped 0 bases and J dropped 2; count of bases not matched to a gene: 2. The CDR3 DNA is TGCGCCAGCAGCCAAGAGGAGCGGGACACAGATACGCAGTATTTT. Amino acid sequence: CASSQEERDTDTQYF.

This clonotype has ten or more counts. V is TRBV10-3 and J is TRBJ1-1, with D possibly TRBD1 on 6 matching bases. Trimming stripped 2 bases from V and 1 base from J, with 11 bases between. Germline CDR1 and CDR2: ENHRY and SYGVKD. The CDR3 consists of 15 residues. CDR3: CAISELGRGNTEAFF. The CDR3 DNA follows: TGTGCCATCAGTGAGCTCGGCAGGGGGAACACTGAAGCTTTCTTT.

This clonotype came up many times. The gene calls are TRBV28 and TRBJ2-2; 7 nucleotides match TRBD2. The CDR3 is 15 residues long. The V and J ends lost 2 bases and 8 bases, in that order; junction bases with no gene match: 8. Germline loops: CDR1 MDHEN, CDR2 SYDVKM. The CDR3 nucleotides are TGTGCCAGCAGTTTAGGCGGGCGGGAGACTGGGGAGCTGTTTTTT. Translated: CASSLGGRETGELFF.

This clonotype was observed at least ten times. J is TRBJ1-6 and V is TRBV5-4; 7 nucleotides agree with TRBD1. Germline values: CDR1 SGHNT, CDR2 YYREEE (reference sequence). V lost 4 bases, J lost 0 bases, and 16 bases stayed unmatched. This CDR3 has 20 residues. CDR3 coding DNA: TGTGCCAGCAGCCACCGACAGGGAGGAGGGCCTAGCTCCTATAATTCACCCCTCCACTTT. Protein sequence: CASSHRQGGGPSSYNSPLHF. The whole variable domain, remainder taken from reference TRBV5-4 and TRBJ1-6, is ETGVTQSPTHLIKTRGQQVTLRCSSQSGHNTVSWYQQALGQGPQFIFQYYREEENGRGNFPPRFSGLQFPNYSSELNVNALELDDSALYLCASSHRQGGGPSSYNSPLHFGNGTRLTVT.

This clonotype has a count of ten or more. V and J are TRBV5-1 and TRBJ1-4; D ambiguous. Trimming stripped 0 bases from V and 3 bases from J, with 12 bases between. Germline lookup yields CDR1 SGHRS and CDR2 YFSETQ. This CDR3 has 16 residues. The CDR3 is CASSLGWNQANEKLFF. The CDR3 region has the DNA TGCGCCAGCAGCTTGGGGTGGAACCAGGCTAATGAAAAACTGTTTTTT.

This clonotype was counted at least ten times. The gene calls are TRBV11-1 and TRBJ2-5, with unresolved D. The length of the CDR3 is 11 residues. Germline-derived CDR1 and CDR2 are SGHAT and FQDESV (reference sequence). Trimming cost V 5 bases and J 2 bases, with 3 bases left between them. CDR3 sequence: CASSQQETQYF. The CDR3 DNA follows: TGTGCCAGCAGCCAACAAGAGACCCAGTACTTC.